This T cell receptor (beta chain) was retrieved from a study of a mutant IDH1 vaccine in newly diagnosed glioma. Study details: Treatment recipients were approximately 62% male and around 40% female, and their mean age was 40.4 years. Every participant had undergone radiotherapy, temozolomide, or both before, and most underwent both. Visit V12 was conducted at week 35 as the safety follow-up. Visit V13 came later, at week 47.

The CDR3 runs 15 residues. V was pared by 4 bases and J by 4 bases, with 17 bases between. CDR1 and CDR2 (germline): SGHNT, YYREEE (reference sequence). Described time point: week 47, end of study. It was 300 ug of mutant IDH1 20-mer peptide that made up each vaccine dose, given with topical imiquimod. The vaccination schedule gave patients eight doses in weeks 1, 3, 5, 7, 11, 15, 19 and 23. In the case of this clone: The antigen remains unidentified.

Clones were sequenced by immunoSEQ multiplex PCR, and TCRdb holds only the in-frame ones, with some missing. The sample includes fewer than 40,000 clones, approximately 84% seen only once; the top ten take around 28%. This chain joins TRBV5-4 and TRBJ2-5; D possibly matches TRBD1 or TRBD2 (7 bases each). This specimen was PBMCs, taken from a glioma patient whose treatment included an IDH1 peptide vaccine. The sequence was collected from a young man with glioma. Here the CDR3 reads CASSRGQGGGETQYF. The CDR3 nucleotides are TGTGCCAGCAGCCGAGGGCAGGGGGGGGGAGAGACCCAGTACTTC.